A selection of T cell receptor beta chains follows, all from one sample in a study of T cell repertoires in cytomegalovirus infection. MiXCR was run by TCRdb on the reads, yielding one entry per CDR3 protein. The table includes about 34,000 distinct CDR3 sequences, about 52% detected once. Their antigen targets remain unknown. Sequences were derived from CD8+ T cells from cultured PBMCs, sampled from culture after CMV antigen stimulation. The receptors come from a human donor in good health (CMV status not recorded). Some clones in this sample may be carry-over from other donors' samples. Each CDR3 is given with its conserved first and last residue. Each record gives: clone size, J gene, D gene, V gene, CDR3 DNA, CDR3 protein. The D gene is left open where the match is weak. Some rows mark clone size as missing; the rest say once, few, many or name a class of expanded clone.

many	TRBJ2-7	TRBD2	TRBV20-1	TGCAGTGCGAGAGGACTAGCGCTCTCCTACGAGCAGTACTTC	CSARGLALSYEQYF
many	TRBJ2-5	.	TRBV28	TGTGCCAGCAGTCGAGCCTCGCGGAACCAAGAGACCCAGTACTTC	CASSRASRNQETQYF
.	TRBJ1-1	TRBD1	TRBV28	TGTGCCAGCCGCCCGAGGACAGGGAGGGACACTGAAGCTTTCTTT	CASRPRTGRDTEAFF
few	TRBJ2-5	TRBD1	TRBV7-2	TGTGCCAGCAGCTCTCCCGGACAGGGGGAGCGGGGGACCCAGTACTTC	CASSSPGQGERGTQYF
.	TRBJ1-2	TRBD1	TRBV20-1	TGCAGTGCTAGGAGGACAGGTCTTGACTATGGCTACACCTTC	CSARRTGLDYGYTF
few	TRBJ1-1	TRBD1	TRBV6-1	TGTGCCAGCAGTGAACAGGGGGCAGACACTGAAGCTTTCTTT	CASSEQGADTEAFF
once	TRBJ2-2	.	TRBV6-2/TRBV6-3	TGTGCCAGCAGCCCCCGGGGACTTTACGTCCTGAACACCGGGGAGCTGTTTTTT	CASSPRGLYVLNTGELFF
few	TRBJ2-1	.	TRBV10-3	TGTGCCATCAGTGAGTTAGGGGACAATGAGCAGTTCTTC	CAISELGDNEQFF
many	TRBJ1-5	.	TRBV7-6	TGTGCCAGCAGCTTAGAGGCAGGGCCTTATCAGCCCCAGCATTTT	CASSLEAGPYQPQHF
few	TRBJ2-3	TRBD2	TRBV6-1	TGTGCCAGCAGTGGCCCGGGAGCAGCGGGGGAAGCTCTAGGTAGCACAGATACGCAGTATTTT	CASSGPGAAGEALGSTDTQYF